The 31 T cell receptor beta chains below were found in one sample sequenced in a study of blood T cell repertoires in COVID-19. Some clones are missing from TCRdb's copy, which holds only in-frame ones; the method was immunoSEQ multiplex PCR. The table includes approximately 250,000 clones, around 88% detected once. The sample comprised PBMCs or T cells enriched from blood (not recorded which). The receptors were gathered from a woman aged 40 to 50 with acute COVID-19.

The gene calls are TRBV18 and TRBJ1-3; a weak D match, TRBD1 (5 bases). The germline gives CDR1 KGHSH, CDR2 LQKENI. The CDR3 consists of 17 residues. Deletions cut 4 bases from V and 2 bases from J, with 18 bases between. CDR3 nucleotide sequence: TGTGCCAGCTCACGGGGACTTCAAACAAAAACTGGAAACACCATATATTTT. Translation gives CASSRGLQTKTGNTIYF.

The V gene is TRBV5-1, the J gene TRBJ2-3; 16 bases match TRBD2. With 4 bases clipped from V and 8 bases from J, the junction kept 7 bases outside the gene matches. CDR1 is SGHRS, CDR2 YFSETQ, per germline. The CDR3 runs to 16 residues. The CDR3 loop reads CASSPGTSGRAGTQYF. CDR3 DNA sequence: TGCGCCAGCAGCCCGGGGACTAGCGGGAGGGCCGGTACGCAGTATTTT.

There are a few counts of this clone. The CDR3 DNA reads as TGTGCCAGCAGCACCCCGGGACAGGGCGCCTACACCTTC. It codes for CASSTPGQGAYTF. The chain employs TRBV7-9 and TRBJ1-2; 9 bases fit TRBD1. Germline V gene sequence: CDR1 SEHNR, CDR2 FQNEAQ (reference sequence). CDR3 length: 13 amino acids. With V trimmed by 5 bases and J by 10 bases, 8 bases remained unmatched.

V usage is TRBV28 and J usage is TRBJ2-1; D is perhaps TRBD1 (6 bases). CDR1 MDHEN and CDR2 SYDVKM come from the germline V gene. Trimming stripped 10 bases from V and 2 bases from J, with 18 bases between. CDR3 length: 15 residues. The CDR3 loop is CATLGTPDTYNEQFF. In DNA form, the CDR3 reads TGTGCCACCCTGGGGACACCCGATACCTACAATGAGCAGTTCTTC.

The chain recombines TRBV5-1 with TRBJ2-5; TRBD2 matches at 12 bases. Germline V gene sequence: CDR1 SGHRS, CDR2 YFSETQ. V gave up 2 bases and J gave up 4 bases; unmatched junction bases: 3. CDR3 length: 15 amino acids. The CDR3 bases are TGCGCCAGCAGCTTTCTAGCGGGAGGGGGAGAGACCCAGTACTTC. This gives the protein CASSFLAGGGETQYF. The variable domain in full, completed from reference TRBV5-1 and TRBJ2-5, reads KAGVTQTPRYLIKTRGQQVTLSCSPISGHRSVSWYQQTPGQGLQFLFEYFSETQRNKGNFPGRFSGRQFSNSRSEMNVSTLELGDSALYLCASSFLAGGGETQYFGPGTRLLVL.

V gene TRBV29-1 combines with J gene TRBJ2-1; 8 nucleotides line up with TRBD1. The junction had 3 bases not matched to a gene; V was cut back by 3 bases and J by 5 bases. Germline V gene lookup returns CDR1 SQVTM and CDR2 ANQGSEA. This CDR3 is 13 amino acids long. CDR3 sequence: CSVEKDRDNEQFF. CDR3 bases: TGCAGCGTTGAGAAGGACAGGGACAATGAGCAGTTCTTC.

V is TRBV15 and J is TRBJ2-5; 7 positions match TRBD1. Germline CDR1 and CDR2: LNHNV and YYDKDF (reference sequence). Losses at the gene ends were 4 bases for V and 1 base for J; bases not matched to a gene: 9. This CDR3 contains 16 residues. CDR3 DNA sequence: TGTGCCACCAGCACCTCCACCGGGACAGTCCAAGAGACCCAGTACTTC. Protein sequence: CATSTSTGTVQETQYF.

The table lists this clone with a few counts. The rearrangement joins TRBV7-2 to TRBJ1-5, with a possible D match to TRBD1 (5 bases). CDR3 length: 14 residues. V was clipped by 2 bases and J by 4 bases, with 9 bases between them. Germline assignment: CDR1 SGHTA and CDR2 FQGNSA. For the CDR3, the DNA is TGTGCCAGCAGCTTATACGGGGGGAATCAGCCCCAGCATTTT. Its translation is CASSLYGGNQPQHF.

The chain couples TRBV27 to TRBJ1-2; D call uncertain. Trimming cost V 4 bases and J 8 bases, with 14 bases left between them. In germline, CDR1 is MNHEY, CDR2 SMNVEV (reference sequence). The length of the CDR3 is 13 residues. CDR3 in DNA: TGTGCCAGCAGTTACGGCACGAGGAGCGGCTACACCTTC. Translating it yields CASSYGTRSGYTF.

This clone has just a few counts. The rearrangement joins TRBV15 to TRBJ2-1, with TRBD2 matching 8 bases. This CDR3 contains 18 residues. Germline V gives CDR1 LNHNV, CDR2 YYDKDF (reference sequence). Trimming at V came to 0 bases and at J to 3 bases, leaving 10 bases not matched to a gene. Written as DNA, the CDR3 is TGTGCCACCAGCAGAGATAGGGACGCTAGCGGGTTCTACAATGAGCAGTTCTTC. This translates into CATSRDRDASGFYNEQFF.

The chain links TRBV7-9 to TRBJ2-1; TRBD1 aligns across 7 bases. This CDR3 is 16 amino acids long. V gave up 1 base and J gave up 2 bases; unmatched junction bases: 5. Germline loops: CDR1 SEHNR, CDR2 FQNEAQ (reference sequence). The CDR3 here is CASSLGTGSPYNEQFF. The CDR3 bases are TGTGCCAGCAGCTTAGGGACAGGAAGTCCCTACAATGAGCAGTTCTTC.

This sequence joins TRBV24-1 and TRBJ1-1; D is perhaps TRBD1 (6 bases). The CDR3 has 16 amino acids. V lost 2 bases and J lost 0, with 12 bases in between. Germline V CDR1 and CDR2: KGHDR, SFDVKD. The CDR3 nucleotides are TGTGCCACCAGTGATTCCGGGACACCAATGAACACTGAAGCTTTCTTT. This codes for CATSDSGTPMNTEAFF.

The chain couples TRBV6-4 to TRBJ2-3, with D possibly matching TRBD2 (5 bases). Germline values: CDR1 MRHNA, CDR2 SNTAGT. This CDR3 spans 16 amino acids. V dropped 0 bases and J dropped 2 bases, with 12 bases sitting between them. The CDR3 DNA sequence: TGTGCCAGCAGTGACTCGCCAGCGGAGCTCACAGATACGCAGTATTTT. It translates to CASSDSPAELTDTQYF.

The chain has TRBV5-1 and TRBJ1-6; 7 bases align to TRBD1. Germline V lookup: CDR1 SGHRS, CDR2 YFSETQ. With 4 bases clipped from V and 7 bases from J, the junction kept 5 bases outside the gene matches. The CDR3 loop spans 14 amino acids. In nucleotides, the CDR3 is TGCGCCAGCAGCATCGACAGGGTAAATTCACCCCTCCACTTT. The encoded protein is CASSIDRVNSPLHF.

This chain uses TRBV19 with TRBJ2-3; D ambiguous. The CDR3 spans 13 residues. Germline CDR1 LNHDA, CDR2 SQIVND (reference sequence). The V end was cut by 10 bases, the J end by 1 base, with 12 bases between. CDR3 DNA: TGTGCCACCTCCCAACAAGGCACAGATACGCAGTATTTT. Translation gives CATSQQGTDTQYF.

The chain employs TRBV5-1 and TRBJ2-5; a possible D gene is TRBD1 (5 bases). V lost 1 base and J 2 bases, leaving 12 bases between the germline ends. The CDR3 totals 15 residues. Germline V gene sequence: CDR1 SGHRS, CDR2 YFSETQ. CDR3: CASSLWSGLQETQYF. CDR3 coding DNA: TGCGCCAGCAGCTTGTGGTCAGGGCTACAAGAGACCCAGTACTTC.

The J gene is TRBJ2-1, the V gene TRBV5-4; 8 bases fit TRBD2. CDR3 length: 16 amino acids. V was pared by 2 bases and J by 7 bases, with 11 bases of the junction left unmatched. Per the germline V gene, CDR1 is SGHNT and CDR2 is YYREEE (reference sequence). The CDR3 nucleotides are TGTGCCAGCAGCTTTCTTTTGTCTGCGGGAGGTAATGAGCAGTTCTTC. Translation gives CASSFLLSAGGNEQFF.

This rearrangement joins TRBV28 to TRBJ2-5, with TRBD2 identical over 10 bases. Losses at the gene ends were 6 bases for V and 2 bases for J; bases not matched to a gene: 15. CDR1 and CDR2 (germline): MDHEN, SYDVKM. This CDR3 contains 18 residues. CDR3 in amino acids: CASSKGLALPRGQETQYF. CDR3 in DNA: TGTGCCAGCAGCAAGGGACTAGCGCTCCCCCGAGGGCAAGAGACCCAGTACTTC.

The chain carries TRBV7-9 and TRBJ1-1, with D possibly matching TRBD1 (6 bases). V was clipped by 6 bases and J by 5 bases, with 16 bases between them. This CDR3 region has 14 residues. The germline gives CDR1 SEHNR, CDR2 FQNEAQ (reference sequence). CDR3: CASRSGAGWTEAFF. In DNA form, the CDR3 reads TGTGCCAGCAGGTCAGGGGCCGGATGGACTGAAGCTTTCTTT.

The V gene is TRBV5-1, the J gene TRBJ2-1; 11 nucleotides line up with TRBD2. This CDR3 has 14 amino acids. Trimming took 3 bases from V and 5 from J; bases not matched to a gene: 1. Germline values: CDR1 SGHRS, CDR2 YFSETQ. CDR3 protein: CASSSGLADNEQFF. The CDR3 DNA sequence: TGCGCCAGCAGCTCGGGACTAGCGGACAATGAGCAGTTCTTC.

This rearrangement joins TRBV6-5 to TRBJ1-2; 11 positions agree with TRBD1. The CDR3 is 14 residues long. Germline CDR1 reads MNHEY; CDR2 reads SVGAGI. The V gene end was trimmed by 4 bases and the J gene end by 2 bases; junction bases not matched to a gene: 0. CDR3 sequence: CASSWDRGNYGYTF. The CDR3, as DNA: TGTGCCAGCAGTTGGGACAGGGGGAACTATGGCTACACCTTC.

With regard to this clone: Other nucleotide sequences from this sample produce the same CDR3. The CDR3 is CASSRPTSGRTDTQYF. CDR3 sequence (DNA): TGCGCCAGCAGCCGCCCGACTAGCGGGAGGACAGATACGCAGTATTTT. The gene calls are TRBV4-1 and TRBJ2-3, with 13 positions matching TRBD2. Germline CDR1 MGHRA, CDR2 YSYEKL. V lost 4 bases to trimming and J lost 3 bases; unmatched junction nucleotides: 4. The CDR3 has 16 residues.

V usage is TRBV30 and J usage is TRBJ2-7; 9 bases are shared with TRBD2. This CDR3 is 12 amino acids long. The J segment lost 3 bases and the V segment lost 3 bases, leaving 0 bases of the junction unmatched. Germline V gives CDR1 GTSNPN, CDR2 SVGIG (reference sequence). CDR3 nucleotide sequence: TGTGCCTGGAGGACTAGCGGCTACGAGCAGTACTTC. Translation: CAWRTSGYEQYF.

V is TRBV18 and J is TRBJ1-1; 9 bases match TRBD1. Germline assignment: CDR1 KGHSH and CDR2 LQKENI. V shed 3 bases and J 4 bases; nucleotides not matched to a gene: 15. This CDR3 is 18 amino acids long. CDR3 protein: CASSPKGQGPGLGTEAFF. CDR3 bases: TGTGCCAGCTCACCGAAGGGACAGGGCCCCGGGTTAGGCACTGAAGCTTTCTTT.

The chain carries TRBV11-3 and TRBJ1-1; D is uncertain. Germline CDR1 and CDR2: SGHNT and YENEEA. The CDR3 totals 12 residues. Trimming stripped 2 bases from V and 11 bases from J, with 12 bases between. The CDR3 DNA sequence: TGTGCCAGCAGCTTAAATGGTCAGTGGGCTTTCTTT. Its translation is CASSLNGQWAFF.

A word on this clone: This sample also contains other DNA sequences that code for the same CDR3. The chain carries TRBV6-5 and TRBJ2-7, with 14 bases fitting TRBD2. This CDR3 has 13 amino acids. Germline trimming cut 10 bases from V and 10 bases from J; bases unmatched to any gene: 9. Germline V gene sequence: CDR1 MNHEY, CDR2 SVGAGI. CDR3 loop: CATRLAGGEEQYV. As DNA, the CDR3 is TGTGCCACCCGACTAGCGGGAGGGGAGGAACAGTACGTC.

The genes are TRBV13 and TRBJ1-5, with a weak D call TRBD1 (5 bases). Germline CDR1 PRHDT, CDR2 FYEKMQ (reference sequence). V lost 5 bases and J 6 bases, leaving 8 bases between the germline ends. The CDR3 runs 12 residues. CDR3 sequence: CASSHQGQPQHF. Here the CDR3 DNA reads TGTGCCAGCAGCCACCAGGGTCAGCCCCAGCATTTT.

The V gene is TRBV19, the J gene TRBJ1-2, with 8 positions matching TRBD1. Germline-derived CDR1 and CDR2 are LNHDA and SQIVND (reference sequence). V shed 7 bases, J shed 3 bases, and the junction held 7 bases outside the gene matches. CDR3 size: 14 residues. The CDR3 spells CASKDGQGDYGYTF. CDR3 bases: TGTGCCAGTAAAGATGGACAGGGCGACTATGGCTACACCTTC. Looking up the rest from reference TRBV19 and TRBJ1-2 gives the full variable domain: DGGITQSPKYLFRKEGQNVTLSCEQNLNHDAMYWYRQDPGQGLRLIYYSQIVNDFQKGDIAEGYSVSREKKESFPLTVTSAQKNPTAFYLCASKDGQGDYGYTFGSGTRLTVV.

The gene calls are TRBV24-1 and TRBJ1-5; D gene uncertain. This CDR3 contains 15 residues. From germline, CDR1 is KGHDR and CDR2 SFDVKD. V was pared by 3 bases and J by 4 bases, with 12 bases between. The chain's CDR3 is CATSDMSAGNQPQHF. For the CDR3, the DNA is TGTGCCACCAGTGATATGTCCGCGGGGAATCAGCCCCAGCATTTT.

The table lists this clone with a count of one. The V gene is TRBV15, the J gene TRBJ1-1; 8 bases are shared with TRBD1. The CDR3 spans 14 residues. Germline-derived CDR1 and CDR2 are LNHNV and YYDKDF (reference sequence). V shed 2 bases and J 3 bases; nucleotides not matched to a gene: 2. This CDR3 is CATSRPDRDTEAFF. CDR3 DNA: TGTGCCACCAGCAGACCGGACAGGGACACTGAAGCTTTCTTT.

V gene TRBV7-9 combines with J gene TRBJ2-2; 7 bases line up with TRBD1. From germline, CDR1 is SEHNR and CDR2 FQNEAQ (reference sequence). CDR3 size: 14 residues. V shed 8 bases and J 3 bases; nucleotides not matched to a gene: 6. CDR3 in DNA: TGTGCCAGCCACAGGGGCGGATACACCGGGGAGCTGTTTTTT. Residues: CASHRGGYTGELFF. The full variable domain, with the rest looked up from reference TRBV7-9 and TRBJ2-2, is DTGVSQNPRHKITKRGQNVTFRCDPISEHNRLYWYRQTLGQGPEFLTYFQNEAQLEKSRLLSDRFSAERPKGSFSTLEIQRTEQGDSAMYLCASHRGGYTGELFFGEGSRLTVL.